This TCR beta chain was documented in a study of CD8+ T cells in alopecia areata. As for this clone: What it binds is unknown.

Study-wide points: Across lesional scalp, and particularly alopecia totalis/universalis, clonality surpassed that of normal scalp.

The V gene's germline CDR1 is SEHNR and CDR2 FQNEAQ (reference sequence). V was trimmed by 4 bases and J by 4 bases, leaving 11 bases between them. This CDR3 contains 13 residues. Specified treatment: oral pan-JAK inhibitor, 5-10 mg twice daily. Following extraction, RNA underwent reverse transcription to cDNA, which served as the sequencing template. The assay was immunoSEQ multiplex PCR, and TCRdb's table has in-frame clones only and misses some. The sample shows more than 200,000 clones, approximately 40% of them seen only once. The chain recombines TRBV7-9 with TRBJ2-7, with unresolved D. This receptor was obtained from a human donor with alopecia areata. Sample: CD4+ T cells sorted from blood, taken at approximately week 37, from a patient treated with tofacitinib. The DNA for the CDR3 is TGTGCCAGCAGCTCAAAGGGCCGTTACGAGCAGTACTTC. Translation: CASSSKGRYEQYF.